This T cell receptor beta chain is drawn from a study of shared clonotypes between healthy human individuals. Study observations and caveats: The study found about 5% of naive CD4 clonotypes shared across several donors.

Using immunoSEQ multiplex PCR, the repertoire was profiled, and TCRdb retains in-frame clones only, with some absent. This table holds 1.4 million to 1.5 million clones, 96% found once. The trim removed 6 bases at V and 4 bases at J, leaving 13 bases unmatched. Germline CDR1 and CDR2: SQVTM and ANQGSEA. This CDR3 has 16 residues. In the case of this clone: Its target is not known.

The clonotype was recovered from a man younger than 45 in good health. The sequenced sample was naive CD4+ T cells sorted from blood. As to subset: CD45RA+ positively selected. This rearrangement joins TRBV29-1 to TRBJ2-1; 9 bases are shared with TRBD2. The CDR3: CSVGGGREGLYNEQFF. DNA of the CDR3: TGCAGCGTGGGTGGCGGGCGGGAGGGCCTGTACAATGAGCAGTTCTTC.